This T cell receptor beta chain was found in a study of blood T cell repertoires in COVID-19. Study-wide context: The United States, Italy and Spain provided the acute and convalescent COVID-19 samples.

This clone was recorded once. Authors' analysis steps: Estimation of nucleated cell counts was performed using reference gene primer amplification. The table came from immunoSEQ multiplex PCR; TCRdb's copy has only in-frame clones and leaves some out. Clone size and V and J calls were adopted from that table, with D and trimming inferred from the DNA. The table has tens of thousands of clones, 80% to 95% seen once. The germline gives CDR1 LGHDT, CDR2 YNNKEL (reference sequence). The germline V and J ends were trimmed by 4 bases and 10 bases, with 13 bases remaining between them. The CDR3 covers 12 residues.

The sequence was collected from a man between 60 and 75 years old with acute or convalescent COVID-19. Sequencing was performed on peripheral blood. The chain couples TRBV3-1 (or the pseudogene TRBV3-2) to TRBJ1-1; D unclear. The CDR3: CASSPTGLGAFF. The CDR3 DNA is TGTGCCAGCAGCCCGACGGGATTAGGAGCTTTCTTT.